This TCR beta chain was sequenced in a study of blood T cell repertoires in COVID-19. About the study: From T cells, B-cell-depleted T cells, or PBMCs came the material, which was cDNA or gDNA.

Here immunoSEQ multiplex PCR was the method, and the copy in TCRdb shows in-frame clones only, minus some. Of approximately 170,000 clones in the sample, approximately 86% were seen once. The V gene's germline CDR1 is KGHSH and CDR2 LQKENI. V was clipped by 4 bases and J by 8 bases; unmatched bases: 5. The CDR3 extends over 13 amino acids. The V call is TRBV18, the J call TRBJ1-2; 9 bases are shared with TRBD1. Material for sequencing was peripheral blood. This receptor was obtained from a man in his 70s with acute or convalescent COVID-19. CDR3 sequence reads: CASSLRTGVGYTF. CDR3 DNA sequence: TGTGCCAGCTCACTCAGGACAGGGGTCGGCTACACCTTC.